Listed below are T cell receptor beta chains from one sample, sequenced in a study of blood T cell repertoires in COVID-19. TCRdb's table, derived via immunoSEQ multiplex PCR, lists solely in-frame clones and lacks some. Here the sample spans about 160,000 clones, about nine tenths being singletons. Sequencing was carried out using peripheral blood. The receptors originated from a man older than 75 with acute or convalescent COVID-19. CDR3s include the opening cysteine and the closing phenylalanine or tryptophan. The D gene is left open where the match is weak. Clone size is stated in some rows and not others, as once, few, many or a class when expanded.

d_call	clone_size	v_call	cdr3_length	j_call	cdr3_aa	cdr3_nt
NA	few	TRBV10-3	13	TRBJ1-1	CAISEYRETEAFF	TGTGCCATCAGTGAGTACCGGGAGACTGAAGCTTTCTTT
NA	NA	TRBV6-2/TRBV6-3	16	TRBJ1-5	CASSFPTGSSNQPQHF	TGTGCCAGCAGTTTCCCCACGGGGTCTTCCAATCAGCCCCAGCATTTT
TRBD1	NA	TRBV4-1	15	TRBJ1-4	CASSYLDRGNEKLFF	TGCGCCAGCAGCTACCTAGACAGGGGTAATGAAAAACTGTTTTTT
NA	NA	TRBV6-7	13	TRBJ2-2	CASGTGSTGELFF	TGTGCCAGCGGCACAGGGTCCACCGGGGAGCTGTTTTTT
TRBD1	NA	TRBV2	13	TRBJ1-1	CASRGQTYTEAFF	TGTGCCAGCAGGGGACAGACATACACTGAAGCTTTCTTT
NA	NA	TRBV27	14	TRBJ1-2	CASSLKGRGYGYTF	TGTGCCAGCAGTTTGAAGGGGCGAGGCTATGGCTACACCTTC
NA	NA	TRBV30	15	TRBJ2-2	CAWSVARRNTGELFF	TGTGCCTGGAGTGTAGCCCGCCGCAACACCGGGGAGCTGTTTTTT
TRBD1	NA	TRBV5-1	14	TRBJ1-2	CASSRSDRGSGYTF	TGCGCCAGCAGCCGCTCCGACAGGGGATCTGGCTACACCTTC
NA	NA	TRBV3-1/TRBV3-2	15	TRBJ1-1	CASTPQGIGGFEAFF	TGTGCCAGCACCCCACAGGGCATAGGGGGATTTGAAGCTTTCTTT
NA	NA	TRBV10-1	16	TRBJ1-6	CASSGGRAGRNSPLHF	TGCGCCAGCAGTGGGGGGCGCGCCGGCCGGAATTCACCCCTCCACTTT
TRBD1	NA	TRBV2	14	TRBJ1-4	CASSVGQGNEKLFF	TGTGCCAGCAGTGTCGGACAGGGGAATGAAAAACTGTTTTTT
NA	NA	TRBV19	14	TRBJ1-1	CASSWREANTEAFF	TGTGCCAGTAGTTGGCGGGAGGCGAACACTGAAGCTTTCTTT
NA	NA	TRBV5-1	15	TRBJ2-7	CASSLTDSEYYEQYF	TGCGCCAGCAGCTTGACAGATTCGGAATACTACGAGCAGTACTTC
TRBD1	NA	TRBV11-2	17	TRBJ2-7	CASRKLTGGRASYEQYF	TGTGCCAGCAGAAAGTTGACAGGGGGCCGAGCCTCCTACGAGCAGTACTTC
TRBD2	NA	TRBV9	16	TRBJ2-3	CASTGTGTSLLDTQYF	TGTGCCAGCACCGGGACCGGGACTAGCCTATTGGATACGCAGTATTTT
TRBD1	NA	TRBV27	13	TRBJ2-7	CARRGQSTSEQYF	TGTGCCCGCCGGGGACAGTCGACGTCCGAGCAGTACTTC
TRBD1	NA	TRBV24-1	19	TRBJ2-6	CATSDPPGQLDSGANVLTF	TGTGCCACCAGTGATCCCCCGGGACAGCTTGACTCTGGGGCCAACGTCCTGACTTTC
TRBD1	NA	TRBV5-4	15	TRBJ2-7	CASSSGQGRSHEQYF	TGTGCCAGCAGCTCGGGACAGGGTAGGTCCCACGAGCAGTACTTC
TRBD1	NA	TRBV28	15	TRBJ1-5	CASRGGQQLNQPQHF	TGTGCCAGCCGAGGGGGACAGCAGCTGAATCAGCCCCAGCATTTT
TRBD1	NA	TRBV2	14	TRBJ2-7	CASRRTTGAGEQYF	TGTGCCAGCAGGAGGACGACAGGGGCCGGTGAGCAGTACTTC
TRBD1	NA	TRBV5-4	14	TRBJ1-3	CASSGTGPGNTIYF	TGTGCCAGCAGCGGGACAGGCCCGGGAAACACCATATATTTT
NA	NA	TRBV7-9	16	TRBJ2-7	CASSLSAGPLSYEQYF	TGTGCCAGCAGCTTATCTGCAGGGCCTCTCTCCTACGAGCAGTACTTC
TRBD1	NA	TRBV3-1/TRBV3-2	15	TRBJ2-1	CASSQGQGRLFEQFF	TGTGCCAGCAGCCAAGGACAGGGGCGACTATTTGAGCAGTTCTTC
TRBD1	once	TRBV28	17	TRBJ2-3	CASSSGTGLNSTDTQYF	TGTGCCAGCAGTTCCGGGACAGGACTGAATAGCACAGATACGCAGTATTTT
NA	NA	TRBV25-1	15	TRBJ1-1	CASSQQGLWDTEAFF	TGTGCCAGCAGTCAACAGGGTTTGTGGGACACTGAAGCTTTCTTT
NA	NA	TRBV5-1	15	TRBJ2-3	CASSRDSQGTDTQYF	TGCGCCAGCAGCCGGGACTCGCAAGGCACAGATACGCAGTATTTT
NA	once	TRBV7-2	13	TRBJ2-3	CASSPGRDSNRHF	TGTGCCAGCAGCCCCGGCCGGGACTCCAATCGACATTTT
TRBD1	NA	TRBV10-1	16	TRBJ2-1	CASGPGTDPSLDEQFF	TGCGCCAGCGGACCAGGGACAGACCCGTCTCTCGATGAGCAGTTCTTC
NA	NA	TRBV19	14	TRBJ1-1	CASSWRAGNTEAFF	TGTGCCAGTAGTTGGAGGGCAGGTAACACTGAAGCTTTCTTT
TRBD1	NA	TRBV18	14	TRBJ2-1	CASSPRDRGNEQFF	TGTGCCAGCTCTCCCCGGGACAGGGGCAATGAGCAGTTCTTC
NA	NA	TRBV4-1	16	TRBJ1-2	CASSQTDRRTNYGYTF	TGCGCCAGCAGCCAGACAGACAGGAGAACTAACTATGGCTACACCTTC
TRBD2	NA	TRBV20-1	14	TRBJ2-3	CSASSLAGGPPQYF	TGCAGTGCCAGTAGTCTAGCGGGAGGCCCACCGCAGTATTTT
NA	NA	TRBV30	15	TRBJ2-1	CAWSKASYSYNEQFF	TGTGCCTGGAGTAAAGCGTCCTATTCCTACAATGAGCAGTTCTTC
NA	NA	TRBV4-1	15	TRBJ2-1	CASSQDRGGWNEQFF	TGCGCCAGCAGCCAAGATCGAGGGGGTTGGAATGAGCAGTTCTTC
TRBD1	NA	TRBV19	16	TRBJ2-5	CASSTSWTGLQETQYF	TGTGCCAGTAGTACCTCCTGGACAGGGCTTCAAGAGACCCAGTACTTC
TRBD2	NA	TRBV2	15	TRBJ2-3	CASRLGREDTDTQYF	TGTGCCAGCAGACTCGGGCGGGAGGACACAGATACGCAGTATTTT
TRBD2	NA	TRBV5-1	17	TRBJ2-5	CASSLTGDLAGLETQYF	TGCGCCAGCAGCTTGACAGGAGATCTAGCGGGGCTGGAGACCCAGTACTTC
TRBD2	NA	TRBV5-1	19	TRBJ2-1	CASSLRVTSGREAYNEQFF	TGCGCCAGCAGCTTGAGAGTTACTAGCGGGAGGGAGGCTTACAATGAGCAGTTCTTC
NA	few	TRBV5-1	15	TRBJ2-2	CASSLTGEVTGELFF	TGCGCCAGCAGCTTAACAGGGGAGGTTACCGGGGAGCTGTTTTTT
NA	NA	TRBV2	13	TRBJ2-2	CAIRPGLTGELFF	TGTGCCATCAGACCTGGACTCACCGGGGAGCTGTTTTTT
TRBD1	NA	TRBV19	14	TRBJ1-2	CASALRDRAHGYTF	TGTGCCAGTGCACTCCGGGACAGGGCCCATGGCTACACCTTC
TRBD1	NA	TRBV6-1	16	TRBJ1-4	CASSERGGTGVEKLFF	TGTGCCAGCAGTGAAAGGGGCGGGACAGGTGTTGAAAAACTGTTTTTT
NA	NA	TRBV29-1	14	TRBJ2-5	CSVDLWEKGETQYF	TGCAGCGTTGACCTCTGGGAGAAGGGAGAGACCCAGTACTTC
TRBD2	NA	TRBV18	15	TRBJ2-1	CASSPGLAGDNEQFF	TGTGCCAGCTCACCAGGGCTAGCGGGAGACAATGAGCAGTTCTTC
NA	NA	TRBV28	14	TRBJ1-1	CASSLYQGRTEAFF	TGTGCCAGCAGTTTATATCAGGGGCGAACTGAAGCTTTCTTT
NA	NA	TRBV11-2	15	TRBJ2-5	CASSLGARAQETQYF	TGTGCCAGCAGCTTAGGGGCCAGGGCCCAAGAGACCCAGTACTTC
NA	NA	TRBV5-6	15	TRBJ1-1	CASSLWRGLNTEAFF	TGTGCCAGCAGCTTGTGGAGGGGTTTGAACACTGAAGCTTTCTTT
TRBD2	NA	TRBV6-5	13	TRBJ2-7	CASERTGGNEQYF	TGTGCCAGCGAGCGAACGGGGGGGAACGAGCAGTACTTC
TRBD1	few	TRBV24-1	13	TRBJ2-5	CATSDGGVGQAYF	TGTGCCACCAGTGATGGCGGGGTGGGACAGGCGTACTTC